This T cell receptor (beta chain) was documented in a study of human T cells and chemical hapten exposure. This clonotype has just a few counts. The antigen remains undetermined. TCRdb redid the calling of the RACE reads with MiXCR, one entry per CDR3 protein. The top ten hold just under 3% of the sample, which has 180,000 or so distinct CDR3 sequences, almost 30% seen once. Findings of the study overall: No change in TCRs above 1 in 1000 frequency was produced by DPC sensitization. Compared to controls, expanded TCRs made significantly more large clusters of similar CDR3s.

The germline V gene encodes CDR1 SGHTA and CDR2 FQGNSA. V lost 1 base, J lost 6 bases, and 11 bases lay in between. CDR3 length: 14 amino acids. The time point was: pre-sensitization, week 0. Treatment denoted: therapeutic diphenylcyclopropenone sensitization with weekly scalp DPC. Every donor had alopecia and was 18 to 70 years old; all were suitable for DPC. V usage is TRBV7-2 and J usage is TRBJ2-3, with D possibly being TRBD2 (5 bases). The starting material was whole blood, obtained in connection with sensitization to the hapten diphenylcyclopropenone (DPC). This receptor was taken from a woman between 25 and 40 years old with alopecia areata. Some clones in this sample may be carry-over from other donors' samples. This chain's CDR3 is CASSLELARDTQYF. The CDR3, as DNA: TGTGCCAGCAGCTTAGAGTTAGCGAGGGATACGCAGTATTTT.